This paragraph covers one TCR beta chain sequence. Its antigen is not known. The sample carries other DNA sequences with the same CDR3. The repertoire was sequenced with immunoSEQ multiplex PCR; TCRdb's copy has only in-frame clones and lacks some. In the table there are 1.6 million or so clones, 97% to 99% of which are singletons. The sample comes from a study of shared clonotypes between healthy human individuals. Whole-study context: Samples came from a couple of female and a few male donors aged 18 to 49. CD8 memory received one plate per donor, CD8 naive two, CD4 memory three and CD4 naive three. Study-wide points: Generation probabilities were higher for clonotypes shared across all four sorted-subset donors than for unshared ones. Richness estimates generally favored naive over memory subsets.

Germline V lookup: CDR1 WNHNN, CDR2 SYGVQD (reference sequence). V lost 2 bases to trimming and J lost 4 bases; unmatched junction nucleotides: 2. The CDR3 covers 14 residues. Sequencing was done on a sample of naive CD4+ T cells sorted from blood. The subset denotes: CD45RA+ positively selected. This sequence was found in a man aged 25-40 years in good health. The rearrangement uses TRBV10-1 and TRBJ2-7; 10 nucleotides line up with TRBD1. The CDR3 loop is CASSEGTGVYEQYF. CDR3 in DNA: TGCGCCAGCAGTGAGGGGACAGGGGTATACGAGCAGTACTTC.